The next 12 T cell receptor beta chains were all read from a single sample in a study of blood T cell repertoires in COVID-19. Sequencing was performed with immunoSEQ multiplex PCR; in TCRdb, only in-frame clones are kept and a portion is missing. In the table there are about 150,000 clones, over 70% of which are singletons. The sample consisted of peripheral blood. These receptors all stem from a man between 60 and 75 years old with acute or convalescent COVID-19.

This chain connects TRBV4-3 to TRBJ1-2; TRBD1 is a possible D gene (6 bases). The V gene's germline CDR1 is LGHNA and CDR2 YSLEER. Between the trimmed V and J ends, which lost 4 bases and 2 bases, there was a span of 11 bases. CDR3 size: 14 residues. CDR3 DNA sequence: TGCGCCAGCAGCCCCGGGCAGGGGAACTATGGCTACACCTTC. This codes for CASSPGQGNYGYTF.

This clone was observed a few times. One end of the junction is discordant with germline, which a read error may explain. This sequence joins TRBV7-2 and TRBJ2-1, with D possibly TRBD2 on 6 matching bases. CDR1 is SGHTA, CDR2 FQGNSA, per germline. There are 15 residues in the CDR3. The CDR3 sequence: CASSVAARSYNEQFF. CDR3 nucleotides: TGTGCCAGCAGCGTAGCGGCCCGCTCCTACAATGAGCAGTTCTTC.

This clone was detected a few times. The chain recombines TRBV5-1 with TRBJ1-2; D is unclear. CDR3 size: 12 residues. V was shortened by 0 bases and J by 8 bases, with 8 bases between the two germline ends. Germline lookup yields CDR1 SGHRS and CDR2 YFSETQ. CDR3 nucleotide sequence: TGCGCCAGCAGCTTGGAAACAGAAGGCTACACCTTC. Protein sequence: CASSLETEGYTF.

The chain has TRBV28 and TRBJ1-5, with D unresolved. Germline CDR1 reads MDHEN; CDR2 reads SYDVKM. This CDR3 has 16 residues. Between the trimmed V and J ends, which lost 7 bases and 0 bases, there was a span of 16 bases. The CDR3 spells CASIKAGKHSNQPQHF. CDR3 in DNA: TGTGCCAGCATAAAGGCAGGAAAACATAGCAATCAGCCCCAGCATTTT.

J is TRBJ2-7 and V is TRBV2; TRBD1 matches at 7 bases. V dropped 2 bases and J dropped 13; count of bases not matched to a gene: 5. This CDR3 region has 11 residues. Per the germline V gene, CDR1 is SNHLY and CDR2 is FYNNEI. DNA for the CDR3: TGTGCCAGCAGTGAAAGGGGACAGCGATACTTC. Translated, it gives CASSERGQRYF.

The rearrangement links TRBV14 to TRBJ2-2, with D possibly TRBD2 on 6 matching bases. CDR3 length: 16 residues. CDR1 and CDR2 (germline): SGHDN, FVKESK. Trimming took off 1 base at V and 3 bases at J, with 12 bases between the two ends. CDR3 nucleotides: TGTGCCAGCAGCCAAGCGGGGGTTTGGGACACCGGGGAGCTGTTTTTT. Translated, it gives CASSQAGVWDTGELFF.

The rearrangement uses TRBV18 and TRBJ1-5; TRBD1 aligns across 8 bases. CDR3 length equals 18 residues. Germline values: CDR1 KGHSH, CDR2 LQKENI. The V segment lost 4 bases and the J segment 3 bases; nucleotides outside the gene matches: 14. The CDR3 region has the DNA TGTGCCAGCTCACTGACGGCTGGGACAGGAGCGGACAATCAGCCCCAGCATTTT. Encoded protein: CASSLTAGTGADNQPQHF.

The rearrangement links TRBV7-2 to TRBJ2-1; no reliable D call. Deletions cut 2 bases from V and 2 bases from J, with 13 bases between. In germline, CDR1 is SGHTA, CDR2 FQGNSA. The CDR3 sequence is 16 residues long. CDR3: CASSLNSDLTYNEQFF. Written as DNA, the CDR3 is TGTGCCAGCAGCTTAAACTCCGACTTAACCTACAATGAGCAGTTCTTC.

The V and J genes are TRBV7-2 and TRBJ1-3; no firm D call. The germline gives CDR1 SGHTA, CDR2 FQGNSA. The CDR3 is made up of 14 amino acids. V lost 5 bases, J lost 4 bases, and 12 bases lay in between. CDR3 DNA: TGTGCCAGCAGCCCCCCGGGGAGCGGAAACACCATATATTTT. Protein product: CASSPPGSGNTIYF.

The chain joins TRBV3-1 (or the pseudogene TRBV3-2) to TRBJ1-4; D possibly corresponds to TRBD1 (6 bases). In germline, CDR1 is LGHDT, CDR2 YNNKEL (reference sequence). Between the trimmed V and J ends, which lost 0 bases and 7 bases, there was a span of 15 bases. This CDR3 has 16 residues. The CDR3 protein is CASSQDRGRGSEKLFF. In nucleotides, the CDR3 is TGTGCCAGCAGCCAAGATCGCGGCAGGGGAAGTGAAAAACTGTTTTTT.

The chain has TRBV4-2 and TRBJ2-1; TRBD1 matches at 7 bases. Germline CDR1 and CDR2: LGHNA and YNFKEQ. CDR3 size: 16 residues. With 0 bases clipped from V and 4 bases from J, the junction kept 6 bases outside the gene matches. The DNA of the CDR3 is TGTGCCAGCAGCCAAGAAGAGACAGGGAGTTACAATGAGCAGTTCTTC. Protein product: CASSQEETGSYNEQFF.

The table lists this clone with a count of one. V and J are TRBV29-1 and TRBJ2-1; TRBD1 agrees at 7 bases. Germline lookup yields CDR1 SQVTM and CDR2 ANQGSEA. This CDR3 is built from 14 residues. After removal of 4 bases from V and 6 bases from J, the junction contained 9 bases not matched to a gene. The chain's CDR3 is CSVVPGTVVNEQFF. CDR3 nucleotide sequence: TGCAGCGTTGTACCGGGGACAGTTGTCAATGAGCAGTTCTTC.